This entry describes one TCR beta chain. This record comes from a study of blood T cell repertoires in COVID-19. Study information: Samples came from the United States, Italy and Spain, spanning acute and convalescent COVID-19. The cDNA or gDNA used as material had been derived from T cells, B-cell-depleted T cells, or PBMCs.

The table came from immunoSEQ multiplex PCR; TCRdb's copy has only in-frame clones and leaves some out. The sample contains 320,000 or so clones, more than 75% of which appear only once. The TCR comes from a woman aged 25 to 39 who had recovered from COVID-19. Material: PBMCs or T cells enriched from blood (not recorded which).

The DNA for the CDR3 is TGCGCCAGCAGCCCGGACGGCGAGGGCGAAAAACTGTTTTTT. It is translated as CASSPDGEGEKLFF. The chain has TRBV5-1 and TRBJ1-4; no clear D gene. Trimming took 4 bases from V and 8 from J, leaving 15 bases between them. Germline CDR1 and CDR2: SGHRS and YFSETQ. The length of the CDR3 is 14 residues.